This T cell receptor beta chain was identified during a study of tumor-infiltrating lymphocytes in primary liver carcinoma. In this sample, this clonotype turned up once. As yet, its antigen is unknown. An end of the junction differs from the germline gene, which may be a read error. Germline DNA was also extracted, and blood RNA derived from unsorted whole blood. Preoperatively, peripheral blood was drawn, roughly 3.6 milliliters in total. Study findings and constraints: Between tumor regions, pairs overlapped more than tumor-adjacent and tumor-blood pairs did.

From 400 to 550 ng total RNA, TCR beta cDNA was generated with a primer in the constant region. Slightly modified ARM-PCR served as the procedure for the TCR beta libraries. These libraries came from three rounds of nested multiplex PCR. The study ran its first two PCR rounds for around 10 cycles each, using TRBV1-TRBV30 forward primers and a C-beta reverse primer. TCRdb analysed the multiplex PCR reads with MiXCR anew, one entry per CDR3 protein. This table has 250,000 to 350,000 distinct CDR3 sequences, 58% appearing once. This CDR3 has 14 amino acids. The chain uses TRBV12-3 or TRBV12-4 and TRBJ1-5; D perhaps matches TRBD1 (5 bases). Sequencing was performed on peripheral blood. This clonotype was obtained from a woman under 40 with primary liver carcinoma and hepatitis B virus infection. This CDR3 reads CANSLTAGYQPQHF. The CDR3 DNA sequence: TGTGCCAACAGTTTAACGGCAGGGTATCAGCCCCAGCATTTT.